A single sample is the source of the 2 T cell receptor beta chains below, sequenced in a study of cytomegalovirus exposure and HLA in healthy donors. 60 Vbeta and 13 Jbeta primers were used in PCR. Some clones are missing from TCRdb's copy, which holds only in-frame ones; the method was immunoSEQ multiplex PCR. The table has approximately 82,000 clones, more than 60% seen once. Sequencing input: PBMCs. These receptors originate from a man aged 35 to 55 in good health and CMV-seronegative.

Written as DNA, the CDR3 is TGTGCCAGCAGCTTCGGGAGCGGGAGAGTTTCCTACAATGAGCAGTTCTTC. It is translated as CASSFGSGRVSYNEQFF. The genes are TRBV5-6 and TRBJ2-1, with 8 bases lining up with TRBD2. The V segment lost 2 bases and the J segment 1 base; nucleotides outside the gene matches: 8. Germline V lookup: CDR1 SGHDT, CDR2 YYEEEE. The CDR3 covers 17 residues.

CDR3 loop: CASSPILRGNTGELFF. CDR3 sequence (DNA): TGTGCCAGCAGCCCCATTCTCAGGGGGAACACCGGGGAGCTGTTTTTT. This chain connects TRBV5-5 to TRBJ2-2; a weak D match, TRBD1 (6 bases). The CDR3 runs to 16 residues. CDR1 is SGHKS and CDR2 is YYEKEE in the germline V gene (reference sequence). Trimming pared 4 bases from V and 1 base from J, leaving 14 bases between.